The rows below give T cell receptor beta chains drawn from one sample of a study of blood T cell repertoires in COVID-19. Only in-frame clones appear in the TCRdb table, and some are missing; sequencing was by immunoSEQ multiplex PCR. The table includes 130,000 to 150,000 clones, around 90% detected once. Source material: peripheral blood. The receptors derive from a man between 65 and 85 years old with acute or convalescent COVID-19. Both conserved end residues are part of each CDR3. The D gene is left open where the match is weak. A row's size may be missing; if present it is once, few, many or a size class.

d_call j_call clone_size v_call cdr3_nt cdr3_aa
NA TRBJ1-5 NA TRBV5-1 TGCGCCAGCAGCCCGGAACAGGGCACCTATAGCAATCAGCCCCAGCATTTT CASSPEQGTYSNQPQHF
TRBD1 TRBJ1-3 NA TRBV28 TGTGCCAGCAGTTCCCCCACAGGGGGAGGAAACACCATATATTTT CASSSPTGGGNTIYF
TRBD2 TRBJ2-5 NA TRBV4-2 TGTGCCAGCAGCCAAGACCTAGCGGGGGCCCGAAGGGCCCAGTACTTC CASSQDLAGARRAQYF
NA TRBJ1-2 NA TRBV9 TGTGCCAGCAGCGTAGGAGTGTCAGGGCGCGCTAAAGGTGGCTACACCTTC CASSVGVSGRAKGGYTF
NA TRBJ1-2 NA TRBV6-5 TGTGCCAGCAGAGCCGCCGGAAAGCGGACCTATGGCTACACCTTC CASRAAGKRTYGYTF
NA TRBJ2-7 NA TRBV5-1 TGCGCCAGCAGCTTGGCCCTCCGCGGGGACCTCTCCTACGAGCAGTACTTC CASSLALRGDLSYEQYF
TRBD1 TRBJ2-7 NA TRBV24-1 TGTGCCACCAGTGCTGGAGGGACAGGCTACGAGCAGTACTTC CATSAGGTGYEQYF
NA TRBJ2-7 NA TRBV28 TGTGCCAGTCGCACAGGCTACGAGCAGTACTTC CASRTGYEQYF
NA TRBJ2-5 NA TRBV12-5 TGTGCTAGTGGTTTGGGAGGGTACGCCCAGTACTTC CASGLGGYAQYF
NA TRBJ1-6 few TRBV6-1 TGTGCCAGCAGTGAAGCGCGGGGCCCCCCTGGCTCACCCCTCCACTTT CASSEARGPPGSPLHF
TRBD1 TRBJ1-3 NA TRBV3-1/TRBV3-2 TGTGCCAGCAGCCTAACCGGGACAGGCGCTATCATATATTTT CASSLTGTGAIIYF
NA TRBJ1-5 NA TRBV7-2 TGTGCCAGCAGCAATAGACAGGAGGGCAATCAGCCCCAGCATTTT CASSNRQEGNQPQHF
NA TRBJ2-3 NA TRBV7-9 TGTGCCAGCAGCGAAAGTAGTTGGGAGAGAGATACGCAGTATTTT CASSESSWERDTQYF
NA TRBJ1-6 NA TRBV3-1/TRBV3-2 TGTGCCAGCAGCTCTTTCCGCGGAGATTCACCCCTCCACTTT CASSSFRGDSPLHF
NA TRBJ1-3 NA TRBV18 TGTGCCAGCTCACCAGCGGTAGTCTCTGGAAACACCATATATTTT CASSPAVVSGNTIYF
NA TRBJ2-4 once TRBV3-1/TRBV3-2 TGTGCCAGCAGCTTAACCGGGGGGCAAGCCAAAAACATTCAGTACTTC CASSLTGGQAKNIQYF
NA TRBJ2-1 NA TRBV28 TGTGCCAGCAGTTGGGGTGGGGGCGGAAGTTCCTACAATGAGCAGTTCTTC CASSWGGGGSSYNEQFF
NA TRBJ2-5 NA TRBV3-1/TRBV3-2 TGTGCCAGCAGCTCGACTACCCTTTCTATAGAGACCCAGTACTTC CASSSTTLSIETQYF
NA TRBJ2-1 NA TRBV6-6 TGTGCCAGCAGTCCCCACAGGGGTCAGGGGCTAGCGTCCAATGAGCAGTTCTTC CASSPHRGQGLASNEQFF
TRBD1 TRBJ1-2 NA TRBV2 TGTGCCACGTCGGACAGGGGATCGGGCTACACCTTC CATSDRGSGYTF
NA TRBJ2-1 NA TRBV6-5 TGTGCCGCGCGGGGGCCCTCCTACAATGAGCAGTTCTTC CAARGPSYNEQFF
TRBD1 TRBJ1-1 once TRBV19 TGTGCCAGTAGTGGTCCCGGGACAGGGGCGAGGCCTGAAGCTTTCTTT CASSGPGTGARPEAFF
TRBD1 TRBJ1-2 NA TRBV5-1 TGCGCCAGCAGCTTGGGGGGACAGGGTGTATATGGCTACACCTTC CASSLGGQGVYGYTF
TRBD1 TRBJ1-2 NA TRBV19 TGTGCCAGTAGTAAACGGGACAGGCCCTTGGACTATGGCTACACCTTC CASSKRDRPLDYGYTF
NA TRBJ2-7 few TRBV5-8 TGTGCCAGCAGCCTGGGACTTCTATACTCCTACGAGCAGTACTTC CASSLGLLYSYEQYF
TRBD1 TRBJ2-1 NA TRBV6-6 TGTGCCAGCAGTCCACAGGGGTCTTCCTACAATGAGCAGTTCTTC CASSPQGSSYNEQFF
NA TRBJ2-7 NA TRBV3-1/TRBV3-2 TGTGCCAGCACCTCAGGAATGGCCTACGAGCAGTACTTC CASTSGMAYEQYF
NA TRBJ1-1 NA TRBV14 TGTGCCAGCAGCCAAGGCGCTGAAGCTTTCTTT CASSQGAEAFF
NA TRBJ2-1 NA TRBV5-1 TGCGCCAGCAGCTTGATCTACGGAGGCGATGAGCAGTTCTTC CASSLIYGGDEQFF
TRBD2 TRBJ2-3 NA TRBV29-1 TGCAGCGTTGTTCTAGCGGCCGATACGCAGTATTTT CSVVLAADTQYF
NA TRBJ2-7 NA TRBV4-1 TGCGCCAGCAGCCAATTCAGGGTTGCCGAGCAGTACTTC CASSQFRVAEQYF
TRBD1 TRBJ2-3 NA TRBV28 TGTGCCAGCAGCAGACAGCACAGGGGTCAACATACGCAGTATTTT CASSRQHRGQHTQYF